A selection of T cell receptor beta chains follows, all from one sample in a study of blood T cell repertoires in COVID-19. Clones were sequenced by immunoSEQ multiplex PCR, and TCRdb holds only the in-frame ones, with some missing. This table has some 260,000 clones, about 80% appearing once. Input material: peripheral blood. These receptors all come from a woman of 80 years or more with acute or convalescent COVID-19. Each CDR3 is given with its conserved first and last residue. D genes are given only for firm matches. The size field is filled for only some rows; it gives once, few, many or a size class.

clone_size j_call d_call v_call cdr3_aa cdr3_nt
once TRBJ2-2 TRBD1 TRBV6-2/TRBV6-3 CASSRPTGTGELFF TGTGCCAGCAGCCGCCCGACAGGGACCGGGGAGCTGTTTTTT
. TRBJ2-1 TRBD1 TRBV25-1 CASSEFRDSNEQFF TGTGCCAGCAGTGAATTCCGGGACAGCAATGAGCAGTTCTTC
. TRBJ2-7 TRBD1 TRBV20-1 CSASRQGESWRQYF TGCAGTGCTAGTAGACAGGGAGAGAGTTGGAGGCAGTACTTC
few TRBJ1-1 . TRBV7-2 CASSLTGGFGNTEAFF TGTGCCAGCAGCTTAACGGGAGGGTTTGGCAACACTGAAGCTTTCTTT
. TRBJ2-3 TRBD2 TRBV5-1 CASSLGGSFDTQYF TGCGCCAGCAGCTTGGGCGGGAGTTTTGATACGCAGTATTTT
. TRBJ2-1 TRBD2 TRBV10-2 CASSGTSGRMEQFF TGCGCCAGCAGTGGGACTAGCGGGAGGATGGAGCAGTTCTTC
. TRBJ2-3 . TRBV21-1 CAIGSGDTQYF TGTGCCATCGGGTCCGGAGATACGCAGTATTTT
few TRBJ2-2 . TRBV7-9 CASSSQGGELFF TGTGCCAGCAGCTCTCAGGGCGGGGAGCTGTTTTTT
. TRBJ1-6 . TRBV7-5 CAEKAGSYNSPLHF TGTGCCGAGAAGGCGGGCTCCTATAATTCACCCCTCCACTTT
. TRBJ2-7 TRBD1 TRBV4-3 CASSRGTGKAYEQYF TGCGCCAGCAGCCGTGGGACAGGGAAGGCCTACGAGCAGTACTTC
. TRBJ2-1 . TRBV4-1 CASSQGVTGFYNEQFF TGCGCCAGCAGCCAAGGGGTTACAGGGTTCTACAATGAGCAGTTCTTC
. TRBJ1-5 TRBD1 TRBV7-9 CASSTTGGVGQPQHF TGTGCCAGCAGCACGACAGGGGGCGTCGGTCAGCCCCAGCATTTT
few TRBJ2-3 . TRBV18 CASSPPSNTDTQYF TGTGCCAGCTCACCACCGAGCAACACAGATACGCAGTATTTT
few TRBJ1-1 . TRBV7-9 CASSLVSGYGAEAFF TGTGCCAGCAGCTTAGTTTCGGGATACGGTGCTGAAGCTTTCTTT
. TRBJ2-7 TRBD2 TRBV9 CASSPQIAGHYEQYF TGTGCCAGCAGCCCCCAGATAGCGGGGCACTACGAGCAGTACTTC
once TRBJ1-2 TRBD1 TRBV6-5 CASSYSSQGAGGYTF TGTGCCAGCAGTTACTCGAGTCAGGGGGCAGGTGGCTACACCTTC
. TRBJ2-5 . TRBV4-3 CASSQVGRGYQETQYF TGCGCCAGCAGCCAAGTAGGCAGGGGATATCAAGAGACCCAGTACTTC
. TRBJ1-1 TRBD1 TRBV2 CASGARDRAVAFF TGTGCCAGCGGAGCCCGGGACAGGGCTGTAGCTTTCTTT
. TRBJ2-1 . TRBV2 CASSEIREQFF TGTGCCAGCAGTGAAATTCGTGAGCAGTTCTTC
. TRBJ1-3 . TRBV28 CASKSGGAGNTIYF TGTGCCAGCAAGTCGGGGGGTGCAGGAAACACCATATATTTT
. TRBJ1-1 . TRBV6-1 CASSANGAVGYTEAFF TGTGCCAGCAGTGCCAATGGGGCGGTAGGGTACACTGAAGCTTTCTTT
once TRBJ2-7 . TRBV9 CASSVTPGLSYEQYF TGTGCCAGCAGCGTGACCCCCGGACTTTCCTACGAGCAGTACTTC
. TRBJ2-3 TRBD2 TRBV6-5 CASSAGLAGVDTQYF TGTGCCAGCAGCGCAGGACTAGCGGGGGTAGATACGCAGTATTTT
. TRBJ2-7 . TRBV9 CASSVNEASPYEQYF TGTGCCAGCAGCGTAAATGAAGCCTCTCCGTACGAGCAGTACTTC
. TRBJ1-1 TRBD1 TRBV10-2 CASSEWGQKNTEAFF TGCGCCAGCAGTGAGTGGGGACAGAAGAACACTGAAGCTTTCTTT
once TRBJ1-1 . TRBV3-1/TRBV3-2 CASSQGRGAFF TGTGCCAGCAGCCAAGGAAGAGGAGCTTTCTTT
. TRBJ2-3 TRBD2 TRBV11-2 CASSLDVTSGQTDTQYF TGTGCCAGCAGCTTAGATGTTACTAGCGGACAGACAGATACGCAGTATTTT
. TRBJ2-1 . TRBV9 CASSVGLGGVSYNEQFF TGTGCCAGCAGCGTAGGGCTCGGCGGGGTCTCCTACAATGAGCAGTTCTTC
once TRBJ2-1 TRBD2 TRBV14 CASSQVAGGPLEQFF TGTGCCAGCAGTCAAGTAGCGGGGGGGCCTTTGGAGCAGTTCTTC
. TRBJ1-6 . TRBV5-4 CASSLEGVDASPLHF TGTGCCAGCAGCTTGGAGGGGGTAGATGCTTCACCCCTCCACTTT
. TRBJ1-2 TRBD1 TRBV6-5 CASSSGTGVGYGYTF TGTGCCAGCAGTTCCGGGACAGGGGTCGGTTATGGCTACACCTTC
. TRBJ1-5 TRBD1 TRBV5-1 CASSLEPGQSQPQHF TGCGCCAGCAGCTTGGAACCGGGACAGAGTCAGCCCCAGCATTTT
once TRBJ1-1 . TRBV30 CAWRRFSNTEAFF TGTGCCTGGAGGAGGTTTAGTAACACTGAAGCTTTCTTT
. TRBJ1-3 TRBD1 TRBV20-1 CSASRTGLPGNTIYF TGCAGTGCTAGTCGGACAGGGCTCCCTGGAAACACCATATATTTT
once TRBJ1-6 TRBD1 TRBV5-1 CASSSWTGGSGSPLHF TGCGCCAGCAGCTCCTGGACAGGGGGCTCGGGTTCACCCCTCCACTTT
. TRBJ2-7 TRBD2 TRBV7-2 CASSPGMGGIYEQYF TGTGCCAGCAGTCCCGGGATGGGAGGGATCTACGAGCAGTACTTC
. TRBJ2-7 TRBD1 TRBV12-5 CASGLNRGDGNYEQYF TGTGCTAGTGGTTTAAACAGGGGGGACGGCAACTACGAGCAGTACTTC
few TRBJ1-5 . TRBV27 CASSPQRNQPQHF TGTGCCAGCAGTCCCCAGAGGAATCAGCCCCAGCATTTT
. TRBJ1-2 . TRBV4-3 CASSPGRGSVYGYTF TGCGCCAGCAGCCCCGGACGGGGGTCGGTCTATGGCTACACCTTC
. TRBJ1-2 TRBD1 TRBV6-5 CASRMGQGYYGYTF TGTGCCAGCAGAATGGGACAGGGGTATTATGGCTACACCTTC
few TRBJ1-1 . TRBV28 CASSQMNTEAFF TGTGCCAGCAGCCAAATGAACACTGAAGCTTTCTTT
once TRBJ1-2 TRBD1 TRBV29-1 CSVERMAGGYKGYTF TGCAGCGTTGAGCGAATGGCAGGGGGCTATAAGGGCTACACCTTC
. TRBJ2-5 . TRBV3-1/TRBV3-2 CASSQGYAVRETQYF TGTGCCAGCAGCCAAGGATACGCGGTTCGGGAGACCCAGTACTTC
. TRBJ2-3 TRBD2 TRBV4-3 CASSQGTSGFTDTQYF TGCGCCAGCAGCCAAGGGACTAGCGGGTTCACAGATACGCAGTATTTT
few TRBJ1-6 . TRBV6-5 CASSTRVRNSPLHF TGTGCCAGCAGCACCAGGGTACGAAATTCACCCCTCCACTTT
. TRBJ1-3 . TRBV19 CASSIDGAAGNTIYF TGTGCCAGTAGTATAGATGGGGCAGCTGGAAACACCATATATTTT
. TRBJ2-1 . TRBV12-3/TRBV12-4 CASSLNYEQFF TGTGCCAGCAGTCTAAACTATGAGCAGTTCTTC
. TRBJ2-1 . TRBV18 CASSPPVASGQYNEQFF TGTGCCAGCTCACCACCGGTCGCTAGCGGACAGTACAATGAGCAGTTCTTC
. TRBJ2-3 . TRBV10-3 CAINQGSTDTQYF TGTGCCATCAATCAGGGGAGCACAGATACGCAGTATTTT
many TRBJ2-7 TRBD2 TRBV6-5 CASSLAAYEQYF TGTGCCAGCAGTCTAGCGGCGTATGAGCAGTACTTC
. TRBJ1-1 TRBD1 TRBV6-5 CASSRGGTGYTEAFF TGTGCCAGCAGTCGAGGGGGGACAGGGTATACTGAAGCTTTCTTT
once TRBJ1-3 TRBD1 TRBV30 CAWRGTGAGNTIYF TGTGCCTGGAGGGGGACAGGGGCTGGAAACACCATATATTTT
. TRBJ1-2 TRBD1 TRBV7-2 CASSLGSGGSYGYTF TGTGCCAGCAGCTTAGGGTCAGGGGGCAGCTATGGCTACACCTTC
. TRBJ2-3 . TRBV13 CASSPLVLTDTQYF TGTGCCAGCAGCCCACTAGTTCTGACAGATACGCAGTATTTT
. TRBJ1-2 . TRBV29-1 CSIRSGAGGYTF TGCAGTATTAGATCTGGGGCTGGAGGCTACACCTTC